This TCR beta chain was sequenced for a study of T cell repertoires in cytomegalovirus infection. Overall study: Indicated by public TCR beta signatures were CMV infection and matching HLA type.

MiXCR, run by TCRdb on the reads, gives a single entry per CDR3 protein. This table holds roughly 320,000 distinct CDR3 sequences, 9.6% found once. Findings and limits, study-wide: CMV-specific TCR beta clonotypes restricted by HLA-C were the ones dominating the ex vivo response. The study identified carriers of CMV plus the relevant HLA from cumulative public TCR beta family frequency.

This CDR3 contains 14 residues. The germline V gene has CDR1 MDHEN and CDR2 SYDVKM. The ends were cut back, 8 bases at V and 1 base at J, with 14 bases in the middle. This clonotype came up many times. Its antigen is not known. The sequencing input was PBMCs. This chain uses TRBV28 with TRBJ1-2; D possibly corresponds to TRBD1 (6 bases). This sequence originates from a human donor in good health (CMV status not recorded). Some clones in this sample may be carry-over from other donors' samples. The CDR3 nucleotides read TGTGCCAGCTGCCTACAGGGACTTAACTATGGCTACACCTTC. Translating it yields CASCLQGLNYGYTF.